Listed below are T cell receptor beta chains from one sample, sequenced in a study of human T cells and chemical hapten exposure. TCRdb reprocessed the RACE reads via MiXCR and lists one record per CDR3 protein. The sample records approximately 97,000 distinct CDR3 sequences, 10% to 12% being singletons. The sequencing here drew on whole blood, taken in connection with sensitization to the hapten diphenylcyclopropenone (DPC). The receptors here all came from a woman in her thirties or forties with alopecia areata. Some clones in this sample may be carry-over from other donors' samples. Both conserved end residues are part of each CDR3.

J gene,V gene,CDR3 protein
TRBJ1-5,TRBV7-9,CASSLGDRGGFNQPQHF
TRBJ2-1,TRBV11-2,CASSLDLPESSYNEQFF
TRBJ1-5,TRBV6-5,CASSRTGMRPQHF
TRBJ2-1,TRBV29-1,CSVSDGQFF
TRBJ2-7,TRBV2,CASSEGIYEQYF
TRBJ2-3,TRBV28,CASSLSRAPDTQYF
TRBJ2-5,TRBV14,CASSRGTQETQYF
TRBJ1-1,TRBV5-1,CASSLGVDLNTEAFF
TRBJ2-7,TRBV7-2,CASSLTGSGEQYF
TRBJ1-2,TRBV7-2,CASSLGPGGIYGYTF
TRBJ2-3,TRBV4-3,CASSQDGSGRTDTQYF
TRBJ2-5,TRBV12-3/TRBV12-4,CASSLGPGGRVETQYF
TRBJ1-5,TRBV9,CASSLQGVDNQPQHF
TRBJ1-5,TRBV6-2/TRBV6-3,CASSYIGPAQHF
TRBJ1-6,TRBV7-3,CASSLGGLNNSPLHF
TRBJ2-5,TRBV6-2/TRBV6-3,CASSTRLAGGRQETQYF
TRBJ1-1,TRBV6-2/TRBV6-3,CASSSPRGGNTEAFF
TRBJ1-2,TRBV9,CASRGAANYGYTF
TRBJ2-1,TRBV6-5,CASSYSAVLFF
TRBJ2-1,TRBV11-2,CASSLGRASNEQFF
TRBJ2-3,TRBV7-6,CASARGVIVADTQYF
TRBJ2-1,TRBV20-1,CSANPGLGIEQFF
TRBJ2-1,TRBV29-1,CSVVGSYNEQFF
TRBJ1-1,TRBV20-1,CSASPGTGNTEAFF
TRBJ2-4,TRBV20-1,CSAFSLAGSAKNIQYF
TRBJ1-1,TRBV6-1,CASSVSQGNTEAFF
TRBJ2-1,TRBV7-2,CASSPFLLEGGGDEQFF
TRBJ1-5,TRBV7-2,CASSFQLNQPQHF
TRBJ1-1,TRBV4-3,CASSQDVMASGGTEAFF
TRBJ2-7,TRBV6-5,CASSRDSISYEQYF
TRBJ1-1,TRBV10-3,CAIRREGDEAFF
TRBJ1-3,TRBV12-3/TRBV12-4,CASRDAGTGSDTIYF
TRBJ2-5,TRBV5-1,CASSLSPGGGSAETQYF
TRBJ2-2,TRBV7-2,CASSSTYTGELFF
TRBJ1-2,TRBV15,CATSRPELRGYGYTF
TRBJ1-2,TRBV4-3,CASSQVPGRTYGYTF
TRBJ2-2,TRBV29-1,CSVGGFLANTGELFF
TRBJ1-2,TRBV4-3,CASSRAGQNYGYTF
TRBJ1-4,TRBV18,CASSPEVTEEKLFF
TRBJ2-4,TRBV20-1,CSARGGTGSYNIQHF
TRBJ2-6,TRBV7-3,CASSLLAEGGANVLTF
TRBJ1-5,TRBV6-1,CASASRPGQGVQPQHF
TRBJ2-7,TRBV5-1,CASSPLGGRSSYEQYF
TRBJ2-4,TRBV28,CASRKLAGGGNIQYF
TRBJ2-3,TRBV2,CASRLTRPGPQYF
TRBJ2-1,TRBV7-2,CASIVNRGILYNEQFF
TRBJ2-3,TRBV18,CASSPGQGAPSTDTQYF
TRBJ2-7,TRBV4-3,CASSRERDRSYEQYF